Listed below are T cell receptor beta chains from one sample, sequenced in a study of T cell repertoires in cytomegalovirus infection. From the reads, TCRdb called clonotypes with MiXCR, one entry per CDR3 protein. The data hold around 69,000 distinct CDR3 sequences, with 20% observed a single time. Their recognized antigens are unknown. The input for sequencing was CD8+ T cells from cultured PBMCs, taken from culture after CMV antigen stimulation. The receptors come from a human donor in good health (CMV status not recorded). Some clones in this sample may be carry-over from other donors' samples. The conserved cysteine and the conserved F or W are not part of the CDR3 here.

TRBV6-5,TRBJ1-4,ASRPRGRAPRRTTNEKLF
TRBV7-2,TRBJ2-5,ASSAELTGGRETQY
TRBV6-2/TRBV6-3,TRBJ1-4,ASSLRIGGEKLF
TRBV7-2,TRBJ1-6,ASSFTGLDRFNSPLH
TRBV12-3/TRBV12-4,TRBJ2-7,ASSFLQGEQY
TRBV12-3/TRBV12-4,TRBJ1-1,ASSSGTVTAAF
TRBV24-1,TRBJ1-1,ATPERSDKETAMNTEAF
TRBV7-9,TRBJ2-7,ASSTRDSYEQY
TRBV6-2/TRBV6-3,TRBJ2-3,ASSYLGGGADTQY
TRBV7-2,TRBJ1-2,ASSPGTDLYGYT
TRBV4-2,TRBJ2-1,ASSQGLAGGPSGNEQF
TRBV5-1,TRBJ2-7,ASSGGTYEQY
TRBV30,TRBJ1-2,AWSFEDRGYGYT
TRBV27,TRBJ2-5,ASRIEGDEETQY
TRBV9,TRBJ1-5,ASGEGGSNQPQH
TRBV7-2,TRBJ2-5,ASSLNRRETQY
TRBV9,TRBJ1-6,ASSSGGDNSPLH
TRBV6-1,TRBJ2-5,ASIGSGVGGETQY
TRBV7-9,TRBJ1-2,ASSGGQATYGYT
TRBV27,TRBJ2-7,ASSLGGRGRSYEQY
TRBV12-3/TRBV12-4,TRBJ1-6,ASSLQGVGSYNSPLH
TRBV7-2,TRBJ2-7,ASSLRGNPGREQY
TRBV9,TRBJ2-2,ASSVAARQSGRIDTGELF
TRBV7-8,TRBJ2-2,ASSLGSGGSFTGELF
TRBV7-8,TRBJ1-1,ASSLGRTGKTEAF
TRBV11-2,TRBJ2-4,ASRNRREAGVAKNIQY
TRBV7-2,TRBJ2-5,ASSPTSGDQETQY
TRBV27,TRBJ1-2,ASSPWDGNYGYT
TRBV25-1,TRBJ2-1,ATHQRGGHNEQF
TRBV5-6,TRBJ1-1,ATEGQADTEAF
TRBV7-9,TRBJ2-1,ASSLESAREQF
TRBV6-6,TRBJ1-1,ASSSYTEAF
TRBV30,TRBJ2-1,AWSVSSGGHEQF
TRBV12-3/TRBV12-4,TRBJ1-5,ASTTGTLSNQPQH
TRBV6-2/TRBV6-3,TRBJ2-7,ASSYWDEQY
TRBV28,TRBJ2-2,ASSLGEGGAAGELF
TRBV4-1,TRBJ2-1,ASSQEGLTGSWEQF
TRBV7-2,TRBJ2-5,ASSTGRGYQETQY
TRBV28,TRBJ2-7,AIRRIDSSYEQY
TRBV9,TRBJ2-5,ASSVAGTGGETQY
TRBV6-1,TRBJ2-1,ASSPRRQVYNEQF
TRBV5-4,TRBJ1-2,ASSLLGTGYGYT
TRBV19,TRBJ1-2,ASSIKGTALYGYT
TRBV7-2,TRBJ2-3,ASSLALGGSTDTQY
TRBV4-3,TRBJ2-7,ASSTEDGYYEQY
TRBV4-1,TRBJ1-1,ASSQDNQGASTEAF
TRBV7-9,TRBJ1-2,ASTDRNYGYT
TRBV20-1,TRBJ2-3,SADPYEIYTDTQY
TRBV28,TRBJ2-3,ASSLFLAGGTDTQY
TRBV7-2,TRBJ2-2,ASSLWVGLAATGELF
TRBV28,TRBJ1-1,ASSLGVPLNTEAF
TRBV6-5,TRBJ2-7,ASSLTTDRFSYEQY
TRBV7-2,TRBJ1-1,ASSLAHESEAF
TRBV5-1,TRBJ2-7,ASSLAPDRLRSYEQY
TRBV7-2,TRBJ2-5,ASSPGLAYPQETQY
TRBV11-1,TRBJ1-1,ASSLGDGEAF
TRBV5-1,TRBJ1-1,ASSQRQTSLSYTEAF